Below are 8 T cell receptor beta chains sequenced from a single sample in a study of T cell responses to AZD1222 COVID-19 vaccine. The repertoire was sequenced with immunoSEQ multiplex PCR; TCRdb's copy has only in-frame clones and lacks some. In the table there are around 140,000 clones, roughly 86% of which are singletons. Sequenced here: peripheral blood, sampled 28 days after the second AZD1222 dose. The origin of the receptors is an adult who received the AZD1222 COVID-19 vaccine.

V usage is TRBV6-2 or TRBV6-3 and J usage is TRBJ1-5, with 12 positions matching TRBD1. The CDR3 runs to 14 residues. V was pared by 4 bases and J by 9 bases, with 4 bases of the junction left unmatched. Germline-derived CDR1 and CDR2 are MNHEY and SVGEGT. CDR3 sequence (DNA): TGTGCCAGCAGTTGGGACAGGGGGCCCCCGCCCCAGCATTTT. Its protein is CASSWDRGPPPQHF.

The gene calls are TRBV11-2 and TRBJ1-5; possibly TRBD1 for D (5 bases). This CDR3 is 14 amino acids long. Between the trimmed V and J ends, which lost 0 bases and 2 bases, there was a span of 5 bases. Germline V gene lookup returns CDR1 SGHAT and CDR2 FQNNGV. CDR3 residues: CASSLEGGNQPQHF. CDR3 coding DNA: TGTGCCAGCAGCTTAGAAGGGGGCAATCAGCCCCAGCATTTT.

This sequence joins TRBV5-4 and TRBJ2-7; the D gene is possibly TRBD2 (5 bases). The V end was cut by 1 base, the J end by 6 bases, with 26 bases between. Germline V gene data show CDR1 as SGHNT and CDR2 as YYREEE (reference sequence). The CDR3 sequence is 18 residues long. The CDR3 bases are TGTGCCAGCAGCTTGCGCCCCACTAGGACTTTCCGAAGTGGCGAGCAGTACTTC. It specifies CASSLRPTRTFRSGEQYF.

V usage is TRBV19 and J usage is TRBJ1-2; D not resolved. From germline, CDR1 is LNHDA and CDR2 SQIVND (reference sequence). This CDR3 contains 13 residues. The V gene lost 4 bases and the J gene lost 2 bases, with 8 bases spanning the gap. In DNA, the CDR3 is TGTGCCAGTAGTAGTCAGGTAAACTATGGCTACACCTTC. This gives the protein CASSSQVNYGYTF.

The V call is TRBV7-2, the J call TRBJ1-1; D unclear. V gave up 6 bases and J gave up 11 bases, with 13 bases separating them. The CDR3 is 11 residues long. The germline V gene has CDR1 SGHTA and CDR2 FQGNSA. CDR3 loop: CASSLVLSAFF. The CDR3 region has the DNA TGTGCCAGCAGTCTAGTACTCTCGGCTTTCTTT.

CDR3 in DNA: TGTGCCAGCAGCTGGGCCCGGGACAGGTCTAGCACAGATACGCAGTATTTT. Protein: CASSWARDRSSTDTQYF. This chain joins TRBV5-8 and TRBJ2-3, with 8 bases aligning to TRBD1. From germline, CDR1 is SGHTS and CDR2 YDEGEE. V shed 3 bases and J 0 bases; nucleotides not matched to a gene: 9. The CDR3 spans 17 residues.

This rearrangement joins TRBV7-9 to TRBJ2-2; D is uncertain. Trimming cost V 5 bases and J 7 bases, with 14 bases left between them. Germline V gene lookup returns CDR1 SEHNR and CDR2 FQNEAQ (reference sequence). The CDR3 runs to 14 residues. The chain's CDR3 is CASSPTSAGGELFF. CDR3 coding DNA: TGTGCCAGCAGCCCGACCTCAGCCGGCGGGGAGCTGTTTTTT.

V and J are TRBV5-1 and TRBJ1-3; TRBD1 aligns across 7 bases. CDR1 SGHRS and CDR2 YFSETQ come from the germline V gene. V dropped 7 bases and J dropped 1; count of bases not matched to a gene: 2. The CDR3 is made up of 13 amino acids. CDR3 region: CASQQGSGNTIYF. The CDR3 region has the DNA TGCGCCAGCCAACAGGGGTCTGGAAACACCATATATTTT.